This TCR beta chain was sequenced during a study of metastatic and nonmetastatic thyroid tumors. For the study at large: The authors compared repertoires across blood and tumor or nodule tissue from malignant and benign thyroid patients. Findings and limits, study-wide: Malignant thyroid tumors reportedly had TCR beta diversity that was significantly higher than in benign nodules, in blood and tumor.

Patients were all untreated before their thyroid surgery. This clone ranks as medium-sized. Its antigen is undetermined. Per the study methods: Differences in CDR3 between clinicopathological groups were drawn on to build a classifier intended to discriminate distant-metastatic papillary thyroid cancer patients. TCRdb called clones again from the PCR reads with MiXCR. The V and J calls here are based on TCRdb, not the publication. Of tens of thousands of clones detected, approximately 15% appear once; the ten largest clones hold approximately 14%. Deletions cut 5 bases from V and 7 bases from J, with 14 bases between. The length of the CDR3 is 13 residues. In germline, CDR1 is MNHNS, CDR2 SASEGT.

This sequence was found in a female donor with papillary thyroid cancer or a benign thyroid nodule (not recorded which). Some clones in this sample may be carry-over from other donors' samples. The chain is built from TRBV6-1 and TRBJ1-1; no clear D. The sequencing input was tumor tissue. The CDR3 nucleotides read TGTGCCAGCAGTTTTGGACCGAATTTTGAAGCTTTCTTT. Translation: CASSFGPNFEAFF.